Shown below are 15 T cell receptor beta chains from a single sample sequenced in a study of blood T cells in healthy people across ages. Through a sample-barcoded 5' primer and a J-beta primer mix, a second PCR was run for about 7 to 12 cycles. TCRdb re-called the 5' RACE reads with MiXCR, one entry per CDR3 protein. The data hold some 760,000 distinct CDR3 sequences, with about 25% observed a single time. The same data also went into a second study, on T cells of mothers and their children.

Sample: blood. All receptors derive from a boy between 5 and 17 years old in good health.

This clonotype was detected once. This chain connects TRBV9 to TRBJ2-1, with D possibly TRBD1 on 5 matching bases. The assigned J gene may be wrong: the sequence end matches TRBJ2-7 better. Germline CDR1 SGDLS, CDR2 YYNGEE. This CDR3 has 14 residues. CDR3 sequence reads: CASSVGFGRGEQYF. Here the CDR3 DNA reads TGTGCCAGCAGCGTAGGCTTTGGAAGGGGCGAGCAGTACTTC.

V gene TRBV15 combines with J gene TRBJ2-5; TRBD1 matches 8 bases. The end of the DNA fits TRBJ2-1 better, so the J call may be wrong. Germline V gene data show CDR1 as LNHNV and CDR2 as YYDKDF (reference sequence). CDR3 size: 15 residues. CDR3 in amino acids: CATSRVVGQGIEQFF. The CDR3 nucleotides read TGTGCCACCAGCAGAGTCGTCGGACAGGGAATTGAGCAGTTCTTC.

V and J are TRBV5-6 and TRBJ1-1; 7 nucleotides match TRBD1. J gave up 1 base and V 1 base, and 10 bases lay outside the gene matches. This CDR3 has 17 residues. From germline, CDR1 is SGHDT and CDR2 YYEEEE. The CDR3: CASSLIPKGARNTEAFF. As DNA, the CDR3 is TGTGCCAGCAGCTTGATTCCTAAGGGGGCGCGGAACACTGAAGCTTTCTTT. The complete variable domain, with remaining parts taken from reference TRBV5-6 and TRBJ1-1, reads DAGVTQSPTHLIKTRGQQVTLRCSPKSGHDTVSWYQQALGQGPQFIFQYYEEEERQRGNFPDRFSGHQFPNYSSELNVNALLLGDSALYLCASSLIPKGARNTEAFFGQGTRLTVV.

The CDR3 DNA follows: TGCAGCGTTGAAGCCGTGGATACGTACAATGAGCAGTTCTTC. Amino acids: CSVEAVDTYNEQFF. The chain recombines TRBV29-1 with TRBJ2-1, with no clear D. There are 14 residues in the CDR3. Trimming pared 1 base from V and 4 bases from J, leaving 11 bases between. In germline, CDR1 is SQVTM, CDR2 ANQGSEA.

A few counts support this clonotype. This chain joins TRBV4-1 and TRBJ2-1, with TRBD2 matching 13 bases. V lost 4 bases, J lost 4 bases, and 7 bases stayed unmatched. This CDR3 has 17 residues. Germline CDR1 is MGHRA and CDR2 is YSYEKL. Written as DNA, the CDR3 is TGCGCCAGCAGCCCGATAGGGACTAGCGGGATTTACAATGAGCAGTTCTTC. Translating it yields CASSPIGTSGIYNEQFF.

This chain uses TRBV28 with TRBJ1-2; D is ambiguous. The germline V gene encodes CDR1 MDHEN and CDR2 SYDVKM. The CDR3 totals 12 residues. Trimming took 7 bases from V and 4 from J, leaving 10 bases between them. For the CDR3, the DNA is TGTGCCAGCACCATTGCCGGCTATGGCTACACCTTC. Its translation is CASTIAGYGYTF.

The rearrangement links TRBV13 to TRBJ2-7, with D hard to call. The CDR3 extends over 14 amino acids. From germline, CDR1 is PRHDT and CDR2 FYEKMQ (reference sequence). Trimming stripped 0 bases from V and 2 bases from J, with 8 bases between. The DNA of the CDR3 is TGTGCCAGCAGCTTAGGGACACCAGCCTACGAGCAGTACTTC. This translates into CASSLGTPAYEQYF.

This clonotype came up a few times. The chain carries TRBV11-1 and TRBJ2-7; D is unresolved. With 3 bases removed from V and 6 bases from J, the gap between germline ends came to 12 bases. This CDR3 region has 13 residues. Germline V gives CDR1 SGHAT, CDR2 FQDESV (reference sequence). The CDR3 here is CASSFVENSEQYF. The CDR3 nucleotides are TGTGCCAGCAGCTTCGTCGAAAACAGCGAGCAGTACTTC.

This clonotype occurred once. A junction end diverges from the germline sequence, so it may reflect a read error. V usage is TRBV20-1 and J usage is TRBJ2-3; unclear D gene. This CDR3 contains 13 residues. The germline V gene has CDR1 DFQATT and CDR2 SNEGSKA (reference sequence). Here the CDR3 reads CSATALPSDMQYF. For the CDR3, the DNA is TGCAGTGCTACGGCCCTCCCGTCAGATATGCAGTATTTT.

The rearrangement joins TRBV7-4 to TRBJ2-1; the D gene is possibly TRBD2 (5 bases). This CDR3 contains 16 residues. CDR1 is SGHVT and CDR2 is SQSDAQ in the germline V gene. V was trimmed by 5 bases and J by 8 bases, leaving 22 bases between them. CDR3 loop: CASSPRPGRPAHEQFF. The CDR3 DNA reads TGTGCCAGCAGCCCCCGCCCGGGGAGACCGGCGCATGAGCAGTTCTTC.

The sample holds a few counts of this clonotype. The rearrangement joins TRBV14 to TRBJ2-1; 8 bases are shared with TRBD1. The DNA end is a closer match to TRBJ2-5, so the J assignment may be wrong. The CDR3 is 15 amino acids. Germline V gene lookup returns CDR1 SGHDN and CDR2 FVKESK. CDR3 amino acids: CASSQGQGRRGTQYF. The CDR3 bases are TGTGCCAGCAGCCAAGGACAGGGGAGGCGGGGGACCCAGTACTTC.

This chain's CDR3 is CASSPAVRQFF. The DNA of the CDR3 is TGTGCCAGCAGCCCAGCCGTGAGGCAGTTCTTC. V gene TRBV7-9 combines with J gene TRBJ2-1; D remains unclear. The CDR3 has 11 residues. The ends were cut back, 5 bases at V and 12 bases at J, with 11 bases in the middle. Germline V gives CDR1 SEHNR, CDR2 FQNEAQ (reference sequence).

This chain links TRBV5-6 with TRBJ2-7, with a weak D call TRBD2 (5 bases). The germline gives CDR1 SGHDT, CDR2 YYEEEE. The CDR3 extends over 14 amino acids. V was cut by 2 bases and J by 6 bases, with 15 bases left in between. This CDR3 is CASSFRNGVGEQYF. Written as DNA, the CDR3 is TGTGCCAGCAGCTTCCGTAACGGGGTCGGCGAGCAGTACTTC.

The V gene is TRBV6-6, the J gene TRBJ2-5, with 8 bases identical to TRBD1. This CDR3 contains 15 residues. Germline CDR1 MNHNY, CDR2 SVGAGI (reference sequence). J was trimmed by 1 base and V by 6 bases; bases with no gene match: 7. The CDR3 here is CASRQPGGGQETQYF. The CDR3 region has the DNA TGTGCCAGCAGACAACCAGGGGGCGGCCAAGAGACCCAGTACTTC.

This clonotype was recorded a few times. The chain is built from TRBV12-3 or TRBV12-4 and TRBJ2-5; D is unresolved. V shed 7 bases and J shed 1 base, with 10 bases lying between them. The length of the CDR3 is 13 residues. Here the CDR3 DNA reads TGTGCCAGCACCATAGACGGCCAAGAGACCCAGTACTTC. This gives the protein CASTIDGQETQYF.